This is a list of T cell receptor beta chains from one sample in a study of T cells of healthy individuals. TCRdb reanalysed the 5' RACE reads using MiXCR and keeps one entry per CDR3 protein. The repertoire holds around 63,000 distinct CDR3 sequences, with around 15% as singletons. All receptors derive from a human donor in good health. CDR3s include the opening cysteine and the closing phenylalanine or tryptophan. D genes are given only for firm matches. Not all rows give a size; the values are once, few, many and, for expanded clones, a class.

D gene | CDR3 length | J gene | V gene | clone size | CDR3 DNA | CDR3 protein
TRBD1 | 14 | TRBJ2-5 | TRBV10-3 | NA | TGTGCCATCAGTAACCGGGACAGGGTAGAGACCCAGTACTTC | CAISNRDRVETQYF
NA | 12 | TRBJ1-2 | TRBV30 | NA | TGTGCCTGGAGTCCGGCGGGGAGAGGCTACACCTTC | CAWSPAGRGYTF
TRBD1 | 13 | TRBJ1-1 | TRBV4-3 | once | TGCGCCAGCAGCCGAAGGACAGGAACTGAAGCTTTCTTT | CASSRRTGTEAFF
NA | 15 | TRBJ2-1 | TRBV2 | NA | TGTGCCAGCAGTGAGGAGGCAGACTCCTACAATGAGCAGTTCTTC | CASSEEADSYNEQFF
TRBD2 | 14 | TRBJ2-3 | TRBV20-1 | few | TGCAGTGCTAGAGCAGGAGCGGGAGGAAGGACGCAGTATTTT | CSARAGAGGRTQYF
TRBD2 | 17 | TRBJ2-1 | TRBV7-2 | many | TGTGCCAGCAGCCCCCTTAGGCTAGCGGATACAAACAATGAGCAGTTCTTC | CASSPLRLADTNNEQFF
TRBD2 | 18 | TRBJ2-6 | TRBV4-1 | few | TGCGCCAGCAGCCGGAGGGAGGGTCGACTATCTGGGGCCAACGTCCTGACTTTC | CASSRREGRLSGANVLTF
NA | 13 | TRBJ1-1 | TRBV6-4 | few | TGTGCCAGCAGTGAAACAGGGACTACTGAAGCTTTCTTT | CASSETGTTEAFF
NA | 13 | TRBJ1-1 | TRBV2 | few | TGTGCCAGCAGTCCGTCTGTGAACACTGAAGCTTTCTTT | CASSPSVNTEAFF
NA | 13 | TRBJ1-4 | TRBV11-2 | few | TGTGCCAGCGGCAGAGCAACTAATGAAAAACTGTTTTTT | CASGRATNEKLFF
NA | 13 | TRBJ1-1 | TRBV2 | many | TGTGCCAGTTCGTCAGGGGTGAACACTGAAGCTTTCTTT | CASSSGVNTEAFF
NA | 18 | TRBJ2-7 | TRBV4-2 | few | TGTGCCAGCAGCCGAACAACGGGACTCACTACTTCCTTTTACGAGCAGTACTTC | CASSRTTGLTTSFYEQYF
TRBD1 | 15 | TRBJ2-7 | TRBV2 | few | TGTGCCAGCATCCCGGGGCGGACAGGGTATAACGAGCAGTACTTC | CASIPGRTGYNEQYF
NA | 16 | TRBJ2-5 | TRBV6-6 | many | TGTGCCAGCCCCCCACCCCGAAACAGGTTGATAAAGACCCAGTACTTC | CASPPPRNRLIKTQYF
NA | 15 | TRBJ2-6 | TRBV29-1 | NA | TGCAGCGTTGATTTTTCAGGGAGCGGGGCCAACGTCCTGACTTTC | CSVDFSGSGANVLTF
TRBD2 | 17 | TRBJ2-3 | TRBV4-2 | few | TGTGCCAGCAGCCAAGAATTGGCGGGGGGGCACACAGATACGCAGTATTTT | CASSQELAGGHTDTQYF
NA | 11 | TRBJ2-1 | TRBV29-1 | few | TGCAGCGCCGAGGAGGTCAATGAGCAGTTCTTC | CSAEEVNEQFF
NA | 13 | TRBJ1-1 | TRBV29-1 | many | TGCAGCGTGCAACAACCCGGGGACACTGAAGCTTTCTTT | CSVQQPGDTEAFF
NA | 14 | TRBJ1-5 | TRBV10-3 | NA | TGTGCCATCAGTGACTCAGATAGCAATCAGCCCCAGCATTTT | CAISDSDSNQPQHF
TRBD1 | 12 | TRBJ2-7 | TRBV3-1 | few | TGTGCCAGCGGACAGGGGGATTACGAGCAGTACTTC | CASGQGDYEQYF
TRBD2 | 14 | TRBJ2-7 | TRBV20-1 | many | TGCAGTGCTAGAGACCTCATGGGACTAGGGAGGCAGTACTTC | CSARDLMGLGRQYF
TRBD1 | 15 | TRBJ2-7 | TRBV4-3 | few | TGCGCCAGCAGCCATGCCGGGACAGGGGAGTACGAGCAGTACTTC | CASSHAGTGEYEQYF
NA | 15 | TRBJ2-5 | TRBV5-1 | many | TGCGCCAGCAGCTTCATCCCGGGGGCGGAAGAGACCCAGTACTTC | CASSFIPGAEETQYF
NA | 14 | TRBJ2-3 | TRBV18 | many | TGTGCCAGCTCACCACCGAGCTTCACAGATACGCAGTATTTT | CASSPPSFTDTQYF
NA | 13 | TRBJ2-7 | TRBV12-5 | many | TGTGCTAGTGGTCCCCAAGTCCTGATGGAGCAGTACTTC | CASGPQVLMEQYF
NA | 14 | TRBJ2-2 | TRBV24-1 | many | TGTGCCACCAGTGAGACTGCGAACACCGGGGAGCTGTTTTTT | CATSETANTGELFF
TRBD2 | 17 | TRBJ2-4 | TRBV29-1 | NA | TGCAGCGTTGAGGCACTAGCGGGAGATCGCGCCAAAAACATTCAGTACTTC | CSVEALAGDRAKNIQYF
NA | 13 | TRBJ2-1 | TRBV5-1 | NA | TGCGCCAGCAGAGACCTCAGGAGTTATGAGCAGTTCTTC | CASRDLRSYEQFF
TRBD2 | 16 | TRBJ2-1 | TRBV28 | NA | TGTGCCAGCAGTTTAGAGGCGGGAGGGGGGTACAATGAGCAGTTCTTC | CASSLEAGGGYNEQFF
TRBD2 | 14 | TRBJ2-7 | TRBV5-1 | NA | TGCGCCAGCAGCTTGGGACTAGCAAGCTACGAGCAGTACTTC | CASSLGLASYEQYF
TRBD2 | 16 | TRBJ2-5 | TRBV4-1 | few | TGCGCCAGCAGCCACCGACTAGCGGGGGGGATTGAGACCCAGTACTTC | CASSHRLAGGIETQYF
NA | 14 | TRBJ2-1 | TRBV24-1 | NA | TGTGCCACCAGTTCAGGGGCTGCCGCCGGTGAGCAGTTCTTC | CATSSGAAAGEQFF
TRBD2 | 16 | TRBJ2-7 | TRBV20-1 | few | TGCAGTGCTAGAATACTAGCGGGGGGGCTCTTGTACGAGCAGTACTTC | CSARILAGGLLYEQYF
NA | 18 | TRBJ2-3 | TRBV20-1 | NA | TGCAGTGCTAGCCCTCTTGTAGGTGGCTCTTTACCCACAGATACGCAGTATTTT | CSASPLVGGSLPTDTQYF
NA | 14 | TRBJ1-1 | TRBV12-3/TRBV12-4 | NA | TGTGCCAGCAGTTTAGGACTCCGGGACCTTGAAGCTTTCTTT | CASSLGLRDLEAFF
NA | 13 | TRBJ1-1 | TRBV20-1 | NA | TGCAGTGCTCCGGGACACATAAACACTGAAGCTTTCTTT | CSAPGHINTEAFF
NA | 15 | TRBJ1-5 | TRBV21-1 | many | TGTGCCAGCAGCACTACAGGGACGACAAATCAGCCCCAGCATTTT | CASSTTGTTNQPQHF
TRBD2 | 16 | TRBJ2-7 | TRBV7-2 | few | TGTGCCAGCAGCTTAGAGGGCGGGAGGCTCTCCTACGAGCAGTACTTC | CASSLEGGRLSYEQYF
NA | 16 | TRBJ1-4 | TRBV12-3/TRBV12-4 | many | TGTGCCAGCAGTTTAGCGCATCGAGCGGGTGGAGAAAAACTGTTTTTT | CASSLAHRAGGEKLFF
TRBD1 | 15 | TRBJ1-2 | TRBV12-3/TRBV12-4 | few | TGTGCCAGCAGTTTAGTTCAGGGGGCTTTGTATGGCTACACCTTC | CASSLVQGALYGYTF